A single T cell receptor (beta chain) is shown here with its context. Trimming shortened V by 0 bases and J by 10 bases, and 14 bases separated the two germline ends. In germline, CDR1 is SGHDT, CDR2 YYEEEE. This CDR3 has 15 amino acids. The Seattle patients, enrolled during active infection, were followed longitudinally. This sample stems from a study of blood T cell repertoires in COVID-19. At the level of the study: COVID-19 samples, acute and convalescent, were from the United States, Italy and Spain.

The method was immunoSEQ multiplex PCR; TCRdb's version includes in-frame clones alone and lacks a portion of them. The sample yields roughly 180,000 clones, 94% seen once. Sequencing was done on a sample of peripheral blood. The V call is TRBV5-6, the J call TRBJ1-6; maybe TRBD1 (5 bases). This TCR derives from a man in his thirties or forties with COVID-19, enrolled during active disease. The CDR3, as DNA: TGTGCCAGCAGCTTGGTGGGGGGGGTTGGATCACCCCTCCACTTT. Amino acids: CASSLVGGVGSPLHF.